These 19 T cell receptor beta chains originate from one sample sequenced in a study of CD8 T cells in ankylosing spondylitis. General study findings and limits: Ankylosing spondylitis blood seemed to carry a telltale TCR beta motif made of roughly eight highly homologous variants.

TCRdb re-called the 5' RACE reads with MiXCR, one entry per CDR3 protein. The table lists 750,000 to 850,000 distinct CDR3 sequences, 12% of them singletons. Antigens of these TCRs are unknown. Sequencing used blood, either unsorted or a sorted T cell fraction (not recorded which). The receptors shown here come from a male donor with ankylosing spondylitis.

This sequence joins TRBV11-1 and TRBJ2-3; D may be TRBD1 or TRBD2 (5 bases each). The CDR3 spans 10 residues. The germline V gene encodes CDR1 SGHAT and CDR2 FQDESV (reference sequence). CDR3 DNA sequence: TGTCTGGGGGGCACAGATACGCAGTATTTT. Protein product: CLGGTDTQYF. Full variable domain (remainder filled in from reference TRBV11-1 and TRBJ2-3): EAEVAQSPRYKITEKSQAVAFWCDPISGHATLYWYRQILGQGPELLVQFQDESVVDDSQLPKDRFSAERLKGVDSTLKIQPAELGDSAMYLCLGGTDTQYFGPGTRLTVL.

The CDR3 nucleotides are TGCAGTGCTAGAGACCGCCGTTGGGGTTGGAACACTGAAGCTTTCTTT. This encodes CSARDRRWGWNTEAFF. This chain connects TRBV20-1 to TRBJ1-1; D is ambiguous. Between the trimmed V and J ends, which lost 0 bases and 1 base, there was a span of 15 bases. CDR1 is DFQATT and CDR2 is SNEGSKA in the germline V gene (reference sequence). This CDR3 has 16 residues.

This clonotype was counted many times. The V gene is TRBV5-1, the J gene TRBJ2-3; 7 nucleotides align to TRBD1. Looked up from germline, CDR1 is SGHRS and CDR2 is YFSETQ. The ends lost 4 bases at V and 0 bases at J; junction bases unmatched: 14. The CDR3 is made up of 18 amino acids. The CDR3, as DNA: TGCGCCAGCAGCGGCGTCGTTACAGGGGTTGGGAGCACAGATACGCAGTATTTT. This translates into CASSGVVTGVGSTDTQYF.

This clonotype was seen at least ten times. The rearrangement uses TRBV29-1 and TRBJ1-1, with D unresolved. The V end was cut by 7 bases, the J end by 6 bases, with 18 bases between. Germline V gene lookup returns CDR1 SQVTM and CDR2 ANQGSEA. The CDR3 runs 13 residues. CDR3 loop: CSAERGVAAEAFF. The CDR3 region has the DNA TGCAGCGCCGAACGGGGAGTGGCAGCTGAAGCTTTCTTT.

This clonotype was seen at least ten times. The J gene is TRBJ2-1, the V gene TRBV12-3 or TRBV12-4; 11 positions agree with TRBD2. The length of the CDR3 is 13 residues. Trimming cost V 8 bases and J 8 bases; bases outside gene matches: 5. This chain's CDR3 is CASRLAGSHEQFF. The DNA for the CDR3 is TGTGCCAGCCGACTAGCGGGATCTCATGAGCAGTTCTTC.

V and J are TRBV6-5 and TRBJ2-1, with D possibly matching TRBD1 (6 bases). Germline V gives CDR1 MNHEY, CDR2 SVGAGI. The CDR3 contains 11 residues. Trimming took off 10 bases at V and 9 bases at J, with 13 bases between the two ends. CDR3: CATQGKGEQFF. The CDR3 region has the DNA TGTGCCACCCAGGGGAAAGGTGAGCAGTTCTTC.

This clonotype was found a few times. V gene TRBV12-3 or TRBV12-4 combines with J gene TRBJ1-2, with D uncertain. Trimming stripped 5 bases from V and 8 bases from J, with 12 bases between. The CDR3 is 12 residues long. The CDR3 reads CASSQDVGGYTF. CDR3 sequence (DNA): TGTGCCAGCAGTCAGGACGTAGGGGGCTACACCTTC.

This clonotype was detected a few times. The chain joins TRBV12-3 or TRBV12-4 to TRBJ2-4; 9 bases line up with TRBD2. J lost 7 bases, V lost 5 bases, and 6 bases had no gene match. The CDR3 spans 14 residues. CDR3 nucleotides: TGTGCCAGCAGTACTAGCGGGCCAAGGAACATTCAGTACTTC. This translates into CASSTSGPRNIQYF.

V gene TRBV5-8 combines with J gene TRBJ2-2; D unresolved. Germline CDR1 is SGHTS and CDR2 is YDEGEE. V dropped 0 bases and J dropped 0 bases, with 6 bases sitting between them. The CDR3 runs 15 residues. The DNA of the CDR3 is TGTGCCAGCAGCTTGGCTGTCGCGAACACCGGGGAGCTGTTTTTT. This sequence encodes CASSLAVANTGELFF. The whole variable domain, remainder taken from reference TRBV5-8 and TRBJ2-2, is EAGVTQSPTHLIKTRGQQATLRCSPISGHTSVYWYQQALGLGLQFLLWYDEGEERNRGNFPPRFSGRQFPNYSSELNVNALELEDSALYLCASSLAVANTGELFFGEGSRLTVL.

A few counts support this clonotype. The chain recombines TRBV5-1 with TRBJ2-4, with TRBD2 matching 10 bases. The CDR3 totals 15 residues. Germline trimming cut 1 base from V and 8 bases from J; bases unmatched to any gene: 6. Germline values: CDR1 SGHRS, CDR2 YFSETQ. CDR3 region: CASSLLASGRDIQYF. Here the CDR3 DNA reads TGCGCCAGCAGCTTGCTCGCTAGCGGGAGAGACATTCAGTACTTC. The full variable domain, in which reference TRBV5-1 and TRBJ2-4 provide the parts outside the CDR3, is KAGVTQTPRYLIKTRGQQVTLSCSPISGHRSVSWYQQTPGQGLQFLFEYFSETQRNKGNFPGRFSGRQFSNSRSEMNVSTLELGDSALYLCASSLLASGRDIQYFGAGTRLSVL.

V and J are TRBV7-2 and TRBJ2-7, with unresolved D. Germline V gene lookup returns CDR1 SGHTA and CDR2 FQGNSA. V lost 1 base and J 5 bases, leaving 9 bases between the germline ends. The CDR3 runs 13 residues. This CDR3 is CASSLGPDDEQYF. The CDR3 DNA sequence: TGTGCCAGCAGCTTAGGACCGGATGACGAGCAGTACTTC. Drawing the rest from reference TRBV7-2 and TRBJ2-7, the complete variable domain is GAGVSQSPSNKVTEKGKDVELRCDPISGHTALYWYRQSLGQGLEFLIYFQGNSAPDKSGLPSDRFSAERTGGSVSTLTIQRTQQEDSAVYLCASSLGPDDEQYFGPGTRLTVT.

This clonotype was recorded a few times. DNA for the CDR3: TGTGCCAGCAGCTTGTTCGGGACAGCCAATGAGCAGTTCTTC. It encodes CASSLFGTANEQFF. This chain uses TRBV7-9 with TRBJ2-1; 7 bases are shared with TRBD1. Trimming took 3 bases from V and 6 from J; bases not matched to a gene: 5. The germline gives CDR1 SEHNR, CDR2 FQNEAQ (reference sequence). The CDR3 totals 14 residues.

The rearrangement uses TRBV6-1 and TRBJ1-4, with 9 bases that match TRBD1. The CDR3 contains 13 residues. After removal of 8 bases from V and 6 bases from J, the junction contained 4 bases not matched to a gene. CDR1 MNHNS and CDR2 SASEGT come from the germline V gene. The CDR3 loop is CASERTGDEKLFF. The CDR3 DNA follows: TGTGCCAGCGAACGGACAGGGGATGAAAAACTGTTTTTT.

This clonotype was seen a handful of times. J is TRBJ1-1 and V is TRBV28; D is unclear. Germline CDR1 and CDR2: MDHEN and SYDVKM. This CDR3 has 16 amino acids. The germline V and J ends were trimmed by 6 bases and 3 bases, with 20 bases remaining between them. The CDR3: CASSPLPARKDTEAFF. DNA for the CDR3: TGTGCCAGCAGCCCCCTCCCCGCCCGGAAGGACACTGAAGCTTTCTTT.

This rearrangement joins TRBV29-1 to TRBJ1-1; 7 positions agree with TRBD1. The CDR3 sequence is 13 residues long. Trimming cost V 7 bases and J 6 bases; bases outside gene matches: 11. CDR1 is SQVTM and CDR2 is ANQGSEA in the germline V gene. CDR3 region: CSAMTGRGAEAFF. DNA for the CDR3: TGCAGCGCCATGACAGGGAGGGGAGCTGAAGCTTTCTTT. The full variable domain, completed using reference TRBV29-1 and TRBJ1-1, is SAVISQKPSRDICQRGTSLTIQCQVDSQVTMMFWYRQQPGQSLTLIATANQGSEATYESGFVIDKFPISRPNLTFSTLTVSNMSPEDSSIYLCSAMTGRGAEAFFGQGTRLTVV.

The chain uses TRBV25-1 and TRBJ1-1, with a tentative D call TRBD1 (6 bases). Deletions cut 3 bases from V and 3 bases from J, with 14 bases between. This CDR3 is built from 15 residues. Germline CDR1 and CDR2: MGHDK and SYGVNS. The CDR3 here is CASSDTGRGDTEAFF. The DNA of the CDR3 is TGTGCCAGCAGTGATACTGGCAGGGGTGACACTGAAGCTTTCTTT.

CDR3 sequence (DNA): TGTGCCAGCAGTTACTGGGGGACAGGGGGAATTGAAGCTTTCTTT. Its protein is CASSYWGTGGIEAFF. The chain has TRBV6-5 and TRBJ1-1, with TRBD1 matching over 11 bases. The CDR3 consists of 15 residues. Germline V CDR1 and CDR2: MNHEY, SVGAGI. The trim removed 1 base at V and 7 bases at J, leaving 5 bases unmatched.

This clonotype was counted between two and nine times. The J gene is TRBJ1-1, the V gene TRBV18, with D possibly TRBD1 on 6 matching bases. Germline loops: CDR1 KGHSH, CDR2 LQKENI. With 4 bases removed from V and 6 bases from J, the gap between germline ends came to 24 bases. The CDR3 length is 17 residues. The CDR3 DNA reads TGTGCCAGCTCACAGACTAGAAGGGACACCCGTGGCGCTGAAGCTTTCTTT. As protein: CASSQTRRDTRGAEAFF. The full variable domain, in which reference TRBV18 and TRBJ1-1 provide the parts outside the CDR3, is NAGVMQNPRHLVRRRGQEARLRCSPMKGHSHVYWYRQLPEEGLKFMVYLQKENIIDESGMPKERFSAEFPKEGPSILRIQQVVRGDSAAYFCASSQTRRDTRGAEAFFGQGTRLTVV.

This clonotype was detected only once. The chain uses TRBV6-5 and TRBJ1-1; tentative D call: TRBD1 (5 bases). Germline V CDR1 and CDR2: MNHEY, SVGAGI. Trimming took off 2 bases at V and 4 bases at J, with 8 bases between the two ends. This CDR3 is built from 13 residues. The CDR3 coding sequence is TGTGCCAGCAGTTACCCCGGGACCACTGAAGCTTTCTTT. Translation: CASSYPGTTEAFF.